These 10 T cell receptor beta chains originate from one sample sequenced in a study of T cell changes during pregnancy in multiple sclerosis. Clones were read by immunoSEQ multiplex PCR, and TCRdb kept only the in-frame ones, dropping some. The data hold tens of thousands of clones, with about nine tenths observed a single time. Source: peripheral blood, taken after pregnancy. The receptor set was obtained from a female donor in good health, enrolled as a control in a pregnancy study.

This chain uses TRBV27 with TRBJ2-7, with D tentatively TRBD2 (5 bases). The germline V and J ends were trimmed by 4 bases and 0 bases, with 16 bases remaining between them. CDR3 length: 16 amino acids. CDR1 MNHEY and CDR2 SMNVEV come from the germline V gene (reference sequence). This CDR3 is CASSSPASTDSYEQYF. In nucleotides, the CDR3 is TGTGCCAGCAGTTCCCCAGCTAGCACTGACTCCTACGAGCAGTACTTC.

This chain's CDR3 is CASSSREAGTGQFF. The CDR3 nucleotides are TGCGCCAGCAGCTCCCGGGAGGCGGGGACGGGGCAGTTCTTC. The chain recombines TRBV5-1 with TRBJ2-1, with 7 bases fitting TRBD2. After removal of 3 bases from V and 12 bases from J, the junction contained 12 bases not matched to a gene. Germline values: CDR1 SGHRS, CDR2 YFSETQ. The CDR3 contains 14 residues.

This clone has a count of ten or more. The chain carries TRBV30 and TRBJ1-5; possible D gene TRBD1, 5 bases. This CDR3 is built from 15 residues. Germline CDR1 and CDR2: GTSNPN and SVGIG (reference sequence). The V and J ends lost 1 base and 5 bases respectively, with 15 bases between them. CDR3 sequence reads: CAWSEKGWGYQPQHF. Here the CDR3 DNA reads TGTGCCTGGAGTGAAAAGGGGTGGGGTTATCAGCCCCAGCATTTT.

The DNA for the CDR3 is TGCGCCAGCAGCCCACCAGGGGCTCGGGACCAGTACTTC. Amino acids: CASSPPGARDQYF. The chain couples TRBV4-1 to TRBJ2-5, with D tentatively TRBD1 (6 bases). This CDR3 comprises 13 residues. Looked up from germline, CDR1 is MGHRA and CDR2 is YSYEKL. The V end was cut by 4 bases, the J end by 10 bases, with 16 bases between.

This rearrangement joins TRBV6-1 to TRBJ1-6; perhaps TRBD1 as D (5 bases). V was trimmed by 0 bases and J by 0 bases, leaving 27 bases between them. From germline, CDR1 is MNHNS and CDR2 SASEGT. This CDR3 region has 23 residues. The CDR3 DNA reads as TGTGCCAGCAGTGAAGCGCTTCGACGTCTGGTAGGCCAGGGAAGCTCCTATAATTCACCCCTCCACTTT. Residues: CASSEALRRLVGQGSSYNSPLHF.

The table lists this clone with a count of one. The chain recombines TRBV30 with TRBJ1-1; D ambiguous. This CDR3 has 13 amino acids. CDR1 and CDR2 from the germline V gene are GTSNPN and SVGIG (reference sequence). Trimming removed 7 bases from V and 1 base from J, with 13 bases in between. CDR3: CASRPRQNTEAFF. CDR3 nucleotide sequence: TGTGCCTCCCGTCCCCGACAGAACACTGAAGCTTTCTTT.

This chain joins TRBV6-1 and TRBJ2-7, with TRBD2 matching 9 bases. J was trimmed by 1 base and V by 6 bases; bases with no gene match: 7. This CDR3 region has 15 residues. Germline CDR1 reads MNHNS; CDR2 reads SASEGT. The CDR3 region has the DNA TGTGCCAGCAGCGGGGTGCTAGCGGGATCCTACGAGCAGTACTTC. It encodes CASSGVLAGSYEQYF.

The rearrangement links TRBV30 to TRBJ2-7, with a possible D match to TRBD1 (5 bases). Trimming took off 1 base at V and 4 bases at J, with 11 bases between the two ends. CDR1 and CDR2 from the germline V gene are GTSNPN and SVGIG (reference sequence). The CDR3 has 13 amino acids. The CDR3 loop is CAWSASRAYEQYF. The CDR3 region has the DNA TGTGCCTGGAGTGCCTCCAGGGCGTACGAGCAGTACTTC. Variable domain in full (rest from reference TRBV30 and TRBJ2-7): SQTIHQWPATLVQPVGSPLSLECTVEGTSNPNLYWYRQAAGRGLQLLFYSVGIGQISSEVPQNLSASRPQDRQFILSSKKLLLSDSGFYLCAWSASRAYEQYFGPGTRLTVT.

V gene TRBV30 combines with J gene TRBJ2-7; D may be TRBD1 (6 bases). CDR1 is GTSNPN, CDR2 SVGIG, per germline (reference sequence). This CDR3 has 13 amino acids. Trimming left V 8 bases short and J 7 bases short, with 21 bases between. The CDR3 protein is CARSTGYVREQYF. CDR3 bases: TGTGCCCGAAGCACAGGGTACGTGCGAGAGCAGTACTTC.

The rearrangement links TRBV6-5 to TRBJ2-3; 8 bases line up with TRBD2. Germline assignment: CDR1 MNHEY and CDR2 SVGAGI. The CDR3 runs 14 residues. The trim removed 7 bases at V and 4 bases at J, leaving 7 bases unmatched. The CDR3 nucleotides read TGTGCCAGCATACGCAGCGGGAGCCCAGATACGCAGTATTTT. This gives the protein CASIRSGSPDTQYF.